This T cell receptor beta chain was identified in a study of OX40 agonist ivuxolimab in advanced cancers. About the study: Across the patients, intravenous ivuxolimab was delivered every 2 weeks at 0.01 to 10 mg/kg. Among those enrolled, mean age was roughly 62 years (range about 23 to 79) and over 70% were male.

Whole-study results and caveats: By week 6 at 0.1 to 3.0 mg/kg, blood CD4+ and CD8+ T cells had expanded clonally.

Using immunoSEQ multiplex PCR, the repertoire was profiled, and TCRdb retains in-frame clones only, with some absent. The sample yields about 60,000 clones, 94% seen once. CDR3 length equals 15 residues. As concerns this clone: As yet, its antigen is unknown.

The sequences come from CD4+ or CD8+ T cells sorted from blood, collected in a trial of the OX40 agonist ivuxolimab. The V call is TRBV21-1, the J call TRBJ1-2. TRBV21-1 is deemed a pseudogene. The source of this sequence is an adult with an advanced solid tumor such as melanoma, head and neck, liver or kidney cancer. This chain's CDR3 is CASGKNGGSVAGYTF. The DNA of the CDR3 is TGTGCCAGCGGTAAAAACGGGGGTTCTGTGGCTGGCTACACCTTC.